This section outlines one TCR beta chain sequence together with its context. What it binds is not known. Libraries were prepared by immunoSEQ multiplex PCR; TCRdb keeps only in-frame clonotypes and omits some of them. Among fewer than 120,000 clones listed, roughly 90% were seen once. The data were taken from a study of T cell responses to AZD1222 COVID-19 vaccine. Study-wide results and limits: The span of vaccine-associated CD4 TCRs extended across spike, with dominance at 160-218 and 743-854.

Germline values: CDR1 SEHNR, CDR2 FQNEAQ (reference sequence). V was clipped by 2 bases and J by 3 bases, with 7 bases between them. CDR3 size: 13 residues. Some second doses came at about 4 weeks and others at about 12 weeks; these were pooled. The receptor's source is an adult who received the AZD1222 COVID-19 vaccine. The sample consisted of peripheral blood, taken 28 days after the second AZD1222 dose. J is TRBJ1-2 and V is TRBV7-9; D uncertain. The CDR3 here is CASSLLRDYGYTF. In nucleotides, the CDR3 is TGTGCCAGCAGCTTACTCAGAGACTATGGCTACACCTTC.